The T cell receptor (beta chain) under discussion was sequenced for a study of response to subunit inactivated influenza vaccine. Study-level results: There was a suggestion from the authors that each seasonal influenza vaccination recruits few new T cells.

This clonotype was detected only a few times. Its antigen is unknown. TCRdb independently ran MiXCR on the RT-PCR reads; one entry per CDR3 protein. This sample has around 530,000 distinct CDR3 sequences; over 9.5% occur once, and the top ten carry more than 8.5%. J lost 0 bases, V lost 4 bases, and 4 bases had no gene match. Germline V lookup: CDR1 SGHRS, CDR2 YFSETQ. This CDR3 has 17 amino acids. The V gene is TRBV5-1, the J gene TRBJ2-1, with 13 bases fitting TRBD2. The receptor's source is a man in his fifties or sixties who received an inactivated influenza vaccine. The sample was PBMCs from blood, taken on the day of vaccination. The CDR3 is CASSVGLAGRSYNEQFF. In DNA, the CDR3 is TGCGCCAGCAGCGTGGGACTAGCGGGGCGCTCCTACAATGAGCAGTTCTTC.